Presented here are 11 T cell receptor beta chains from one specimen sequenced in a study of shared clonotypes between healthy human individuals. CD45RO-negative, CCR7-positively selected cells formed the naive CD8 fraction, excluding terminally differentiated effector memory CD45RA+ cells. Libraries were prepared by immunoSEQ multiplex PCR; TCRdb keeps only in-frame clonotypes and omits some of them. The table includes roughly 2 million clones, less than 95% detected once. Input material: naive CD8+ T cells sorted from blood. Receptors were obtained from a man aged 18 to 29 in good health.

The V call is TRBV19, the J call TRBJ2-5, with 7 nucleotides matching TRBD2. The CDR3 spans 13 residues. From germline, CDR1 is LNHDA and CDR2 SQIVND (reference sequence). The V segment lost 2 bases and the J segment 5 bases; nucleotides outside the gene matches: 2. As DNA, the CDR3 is TGTGCCAGTAGTATAATACTAGCGGAGACCCAGTACTTC. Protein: CASSIILAETQYF.

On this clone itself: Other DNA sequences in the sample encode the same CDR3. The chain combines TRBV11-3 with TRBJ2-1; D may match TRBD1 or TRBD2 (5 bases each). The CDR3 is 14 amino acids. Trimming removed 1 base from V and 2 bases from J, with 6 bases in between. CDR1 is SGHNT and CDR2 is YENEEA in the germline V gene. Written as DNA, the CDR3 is TGTGCCAGCAGCTTAGCGGGACCCTACAATGAGCAGTTCTTC. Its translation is CASSLAGPYNEQFF.

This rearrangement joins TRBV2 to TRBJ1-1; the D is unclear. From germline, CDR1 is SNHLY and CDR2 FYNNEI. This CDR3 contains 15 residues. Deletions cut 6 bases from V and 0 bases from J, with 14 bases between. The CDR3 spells CASSPRGVMNTEAFF. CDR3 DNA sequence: TGTGCCAGCAGCCCCCGGGGAGTGATGAACACTGAAGCTTTCTTT.

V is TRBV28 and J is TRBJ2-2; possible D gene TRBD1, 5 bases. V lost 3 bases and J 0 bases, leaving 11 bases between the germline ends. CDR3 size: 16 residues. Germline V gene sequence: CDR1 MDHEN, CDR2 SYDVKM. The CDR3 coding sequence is TGTGCCAGCAGTTTCCCTGACAGCGCGAACACCGGGGAGCTGTTTTTT. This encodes CASSFPDSANTGELFF.

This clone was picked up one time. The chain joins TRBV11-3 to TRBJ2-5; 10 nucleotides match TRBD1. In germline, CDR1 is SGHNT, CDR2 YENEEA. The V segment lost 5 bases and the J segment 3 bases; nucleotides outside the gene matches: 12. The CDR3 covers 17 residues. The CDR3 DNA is TGTGCCAGCAGCCAGGGGACAGGGGCTGATCGGGAAGAGACCCAGTACTTC. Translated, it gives CASSQGTGADREETQYF.

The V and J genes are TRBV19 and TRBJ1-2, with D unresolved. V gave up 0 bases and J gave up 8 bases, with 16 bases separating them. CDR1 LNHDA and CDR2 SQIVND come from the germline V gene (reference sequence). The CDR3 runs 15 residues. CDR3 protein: CASSIDREEVEGYTF. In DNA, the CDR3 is TGTGCCAGTAGTATAGATCGGGAGGAGGTGGAGGGCTACACCTTC.

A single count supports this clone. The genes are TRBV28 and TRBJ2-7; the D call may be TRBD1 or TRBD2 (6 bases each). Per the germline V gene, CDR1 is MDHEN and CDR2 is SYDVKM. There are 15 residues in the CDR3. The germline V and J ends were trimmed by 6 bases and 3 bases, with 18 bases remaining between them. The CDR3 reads CASRGRDTSRYEQYF. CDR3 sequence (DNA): TGTGCCAGCAGGGGGCGGGACACGTCACGCTACGAGCAGTACTTC.

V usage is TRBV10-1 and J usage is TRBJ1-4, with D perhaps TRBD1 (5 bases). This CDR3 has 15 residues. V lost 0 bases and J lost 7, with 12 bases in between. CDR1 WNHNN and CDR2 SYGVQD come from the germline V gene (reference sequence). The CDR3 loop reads CASSESPGSGEKLFF. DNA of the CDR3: TGCGCCAGCAGTGAGTCCCCAGGGTCGGGTGAAAAACTGTTTTTT.

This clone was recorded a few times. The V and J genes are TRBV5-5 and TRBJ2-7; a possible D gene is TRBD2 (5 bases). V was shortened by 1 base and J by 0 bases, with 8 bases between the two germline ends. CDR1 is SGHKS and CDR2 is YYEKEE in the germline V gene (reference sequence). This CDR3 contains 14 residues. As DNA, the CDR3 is TGTGCCAGCAGCTTGATCGGACTCTCCTACGAGCAGTACTTC. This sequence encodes CASSLIGLSYEQYF.

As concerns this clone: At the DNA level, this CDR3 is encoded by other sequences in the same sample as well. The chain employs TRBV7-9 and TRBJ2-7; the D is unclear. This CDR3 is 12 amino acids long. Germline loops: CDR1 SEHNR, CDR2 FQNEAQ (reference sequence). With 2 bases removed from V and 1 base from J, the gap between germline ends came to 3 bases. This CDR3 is CASSLTSYEQYF. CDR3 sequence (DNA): TGTGCCAGCAGCTTAACTTCCTACGAGCAGTACTTC.

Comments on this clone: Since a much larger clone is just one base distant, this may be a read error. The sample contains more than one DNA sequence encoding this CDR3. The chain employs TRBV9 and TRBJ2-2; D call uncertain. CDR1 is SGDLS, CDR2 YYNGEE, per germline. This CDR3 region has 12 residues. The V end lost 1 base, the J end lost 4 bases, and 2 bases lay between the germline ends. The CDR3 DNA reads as TGTGCCAGCAGCGTAATCACCGGGGAGCTGTTTTTT. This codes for CASSVITGELFF.